These T cell receptor beta chains were read from a single sample in a study of shared clonotypes between healthy human individuals. The table came from immunoSEQ multiplex PCR; TCRdb's copy has only in-frame clones and leaves some out. The repertoire holds approximately 510,000 clones, with 70% to 80% as singletons. Specimen: PBMCs. All receptors come from a woman between 35 and 50 years old in good health. Some clones in this sample may be carry-over from other donors' samples. CDR3s include the opening cysteine and the closing phenylalanine or tryptophan. D genes are given only for firm matches. Size is omitted from some rows. Given values are once, few, many or a class for expanded clones.

v_call,d_call,clone_size,j_call,cdr3_nt,cdr3_aa
TRBV4-1,TRBD2,once,TRBJ2-1,TGCGCCAGCAGGCCGGGACTAGCGGGTAACAATGAGCAGTTCTTC,CASRPGLAGNNEQFF
TRBV10-3,-,-,TRBJ2-5,TGTGCCATCAGTGAGTACGAGGAGACCCAGTACTTC,CAISEYEETQYF
TRBV5-1,TRBD2,-,TRBJ2-3,TGCGCCAGCAGCCCGGGACTAGCGGTCACAGATACGCAGTATTTT,CASSPGLAVTDTQYF
TRBV4-3,-,-,TRBJ2-2,TGCGCCAGCAGACGGGGCTCGGCCGGGGAGCTGTTTTTT,CASRRGSAGELFF
TRBV19,TRBD1,few,TRBJ1-1,TGTGCCAGTAGTATTAGGCAGGGGGCCGGCACTGAAGCTTTCTTT,CASSIRQGAGTEAFF
TRBV18,-,-,TRBJ2-7,TGTGCCAGCTCACCACCCACGACTCTTGCCCAGCCTCGACTCGTCGACCCCTACGAGCAGTACTTC,CASSPPTTLAQPRLVDPYEQYF
TRBV2,-,-,TRBJ1-3,TGTGCCAGCGGTGACAGGCACTCTGGAAACACCATATATTTT,CASGDRHSGNTIYF
TRBV6-1,TRBD2,-,TRBJ2-3,TGTGCCTCGTGGTTAGCGGGGGGGAGCACAGATACGCAGTATTTT,CASWLAGGSTDTQYF
TRBV6-4,-,few,TRBJ2-1,TGTGCCAGCAGCCGAGGTTCAGGGGTCTACAATGAGCAGTTCTTC,CASSRGSGVYNEQFF
TRBV7-8,-,-,TRBJ2-7,TGTGCCAGCAGCCAAAGGGTCTCCTACGAGCAGTACTTC,CASSQRVSYEQYF
TRBV7-6,-,-,TRBJ1-4,TGTGCCAGCAGCCCGGCCGGTCGGGGTGGGGCAACTAATGAAAAACTGTTTTTT,CASSPAGRGGATNEKLFF
TRBV5-4,TRBD2,-,TRBJ2-7,TGTGCCAGCAGCTTGGGGACTAGCGGCCGCTCCTACGAGCAGTACTTC,CASSLGTSGRSYEQYF
TRBV10-3,TRBD1,once,TRBJ1-2,TGTGCCATCGGGACAGGGTATGGCTACACCTTC,CAIGTGYGYTF
TRBV15,-,once,TRBJ2-7,TGTGCCACCAGCAGAGATCAATGGAGCAGCGAGCAGTACTTC,CATSRDQWSSEQYF
TRBV5-6,-,-,TRBJ2-4,TGTGCCAGCAGCTTGGTACCCGAAAACATTCAGTACTTC,CASSLVPENIQYF
TRBV5-1,-,-,TRBJ2-7,TGCGCCAGCAGCCTCGGGACTGAAACCTACGAGCAGTACTTC,CASSLGTETYEQYF
TRBV18,TRBD1,-,TRBJ2-2,TGTGCCAGCTCAAATGACAGGGGGAACACCGGGGAGCTGTTTTTT,CASSNDRGNTGELFF
TRBV18,TRBD1,-,TRBJ2-3,TGTGCCAGCTCACCCATCGGGACAGGGTTCACAGATACGCAGTATTTT,CASSPIGTGFTDTQYF
TRBV27,-,few,TRBJ1-1,TGTGCCAGCAGCTCGAGTTGGTCGGACACTGAAGCTTTCTTT,CASSSSWSDTEAFF
TRBV12-5,-,-,TRBJ2-3,TGTGCTAGTAGGGCAGCAAGCACAGATACGCAGTATTTT,CASRAASTDTQYF
TRBV4-2,TRBD2,many,TRBJ2-3,TGTGCCAGCAGCCAAGCGCTAGCGGGTGGAGCAGATACGCAGTATTTT,CASSQALAGGADTQYF
TRBV18,-,-,TRBJ2-7,TGTGCCAGCTCACCACACGGACCGCCGCACTTTGTCGAGCAGTACTTC,CASSPHGPPHFVEQYF